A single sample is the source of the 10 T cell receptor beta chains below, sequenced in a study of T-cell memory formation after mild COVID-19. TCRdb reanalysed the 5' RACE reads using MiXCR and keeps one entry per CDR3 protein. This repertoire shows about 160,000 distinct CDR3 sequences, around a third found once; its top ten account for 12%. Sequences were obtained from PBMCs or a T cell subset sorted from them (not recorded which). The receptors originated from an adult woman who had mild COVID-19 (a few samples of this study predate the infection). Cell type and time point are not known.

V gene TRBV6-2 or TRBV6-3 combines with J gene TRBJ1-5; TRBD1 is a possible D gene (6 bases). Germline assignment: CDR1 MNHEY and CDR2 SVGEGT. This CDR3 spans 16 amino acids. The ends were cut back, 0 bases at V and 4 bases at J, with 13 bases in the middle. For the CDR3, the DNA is TGTGCCAGCAGTTACTCCCGGGGGGCGGCTAATCAGCCCCAGCATTTT. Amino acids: CASSYSRGAANQPQHF.

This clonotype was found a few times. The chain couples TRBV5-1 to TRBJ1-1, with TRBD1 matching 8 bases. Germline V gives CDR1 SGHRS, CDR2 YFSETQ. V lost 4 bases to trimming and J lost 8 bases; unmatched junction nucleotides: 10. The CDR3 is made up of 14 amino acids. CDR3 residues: CASSLQGARPEAFF. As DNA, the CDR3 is TGCGCCAGCAGCCTTCAGGGGGCACGTCCGGAAGCTTTCTTT.

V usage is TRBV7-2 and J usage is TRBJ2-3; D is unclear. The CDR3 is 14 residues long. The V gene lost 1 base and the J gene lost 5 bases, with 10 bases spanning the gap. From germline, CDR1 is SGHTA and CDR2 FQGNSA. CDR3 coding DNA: TGTGCCAGCAGCTTAGTGTCGACGGGAGATACGCAGTATTTT. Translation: CASSLVSTGDTQYF.

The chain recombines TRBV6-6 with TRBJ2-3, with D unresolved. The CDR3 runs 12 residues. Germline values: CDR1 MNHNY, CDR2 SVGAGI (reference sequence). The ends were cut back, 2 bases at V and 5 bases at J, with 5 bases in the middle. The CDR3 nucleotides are TGTGCCAGCAGTTACACGGTAGATACGCAGTATTTT. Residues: CASSYTVDTQYF.

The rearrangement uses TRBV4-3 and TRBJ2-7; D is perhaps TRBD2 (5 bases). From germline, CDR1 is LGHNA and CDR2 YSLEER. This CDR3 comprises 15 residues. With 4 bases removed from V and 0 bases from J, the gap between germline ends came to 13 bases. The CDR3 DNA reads TGCGCCAGCAGCCCCGAGCGGAGGAGCTCCTACGAGCAGTACTTC. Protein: CASSPERRSSYEQYF.

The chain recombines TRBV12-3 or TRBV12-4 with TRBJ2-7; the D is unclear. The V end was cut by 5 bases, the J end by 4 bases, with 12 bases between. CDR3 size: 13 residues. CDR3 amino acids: CASSESTLYEQYF. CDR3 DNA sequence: TGTGCCAGCAGTGAATCGACACTTTACGAGCAGTACTTC.

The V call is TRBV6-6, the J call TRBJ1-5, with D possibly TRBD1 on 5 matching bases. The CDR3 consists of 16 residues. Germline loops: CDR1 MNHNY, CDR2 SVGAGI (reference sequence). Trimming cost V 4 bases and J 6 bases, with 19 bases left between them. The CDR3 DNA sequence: TGTGCCAGCAGTTCCGAAACGACAGTAGGCGGTCAGCCCCAGCATTTT. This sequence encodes CASSSETTVGGQPQHF.

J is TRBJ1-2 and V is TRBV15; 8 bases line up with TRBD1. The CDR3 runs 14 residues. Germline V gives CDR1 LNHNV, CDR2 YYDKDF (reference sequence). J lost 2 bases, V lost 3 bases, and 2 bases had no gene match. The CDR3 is CATSRGQENYGYTF. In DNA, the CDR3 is TGTGCCACCAGCAGGGGACAGGAGAACTATGGCTACACCTTC.

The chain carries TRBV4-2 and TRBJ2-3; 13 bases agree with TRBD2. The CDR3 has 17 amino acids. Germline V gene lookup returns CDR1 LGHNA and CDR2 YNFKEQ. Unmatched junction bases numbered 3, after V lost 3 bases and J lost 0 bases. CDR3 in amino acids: CASSQRTSGSSTDTQYF. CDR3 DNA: TGTGCCAGCAGCCAGAGGACTAGCGGGAGTAGCACAGATACGCAGTATTTT.

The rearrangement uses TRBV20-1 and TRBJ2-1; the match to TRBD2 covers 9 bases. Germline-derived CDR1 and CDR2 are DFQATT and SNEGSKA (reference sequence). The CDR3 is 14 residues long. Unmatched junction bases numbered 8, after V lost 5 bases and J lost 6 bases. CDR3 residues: CSASLAGRPNEQFF. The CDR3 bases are TGCAGTGCTTCTCTAGCGGGGAGGCCCAATGAGCAGTTCTTC.